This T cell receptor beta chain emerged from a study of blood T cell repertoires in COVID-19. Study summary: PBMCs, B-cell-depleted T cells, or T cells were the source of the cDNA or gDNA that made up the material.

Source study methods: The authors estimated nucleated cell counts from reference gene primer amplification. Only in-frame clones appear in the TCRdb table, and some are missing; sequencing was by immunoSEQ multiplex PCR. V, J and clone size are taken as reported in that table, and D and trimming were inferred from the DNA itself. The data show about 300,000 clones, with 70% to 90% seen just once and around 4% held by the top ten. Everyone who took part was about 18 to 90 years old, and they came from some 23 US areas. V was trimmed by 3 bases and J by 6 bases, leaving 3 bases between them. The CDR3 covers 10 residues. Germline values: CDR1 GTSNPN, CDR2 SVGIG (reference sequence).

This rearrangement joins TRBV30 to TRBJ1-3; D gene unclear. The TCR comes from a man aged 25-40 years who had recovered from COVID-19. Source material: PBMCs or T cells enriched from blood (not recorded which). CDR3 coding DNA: TGTGCCTGGAGCTTAAACACCATATATTTT. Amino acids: CAWSLNTIYF.